This TCR beta chain was identified during a study of T cell responses to AZD1222 COVID-19 vaccine. Study in general: Second-dose groups at about 4 or about 12 weeks were pooled.

Germline CDR1 is SGDLS and CDR2 is YYNGEE. V was pared by 0 bases and J by 6 bases, with 12 bases between. CDR3 length equals 14 residues. This clone has only one observation. Its specificity is not known. TCRdb's copy holds only in-frame clones and misses some; the assay was immunoSEQ multiplex PCR. The sample lists around 200,000 clones, roughly 91% occurring once. Whole-study results and caveats: When two AZD1222 doses had been given, Spike-specific TCR breadth and depth rose. Dominant CD4 TCR responses targeted spike regions 160-218 and 743-854. Donors were mostly white British, more females; clonal diversity possibly underestimated.

Sequenced material: peripheral blood, taken on day 0 of AZD1222 vaccination. The TCR originated in an adult in good health. The chain recombines TRBV9 with TRBJ2-5; the D is unclear. CDR3 nucleotides: TGTGCCAGCAGCGTAGACCCTGACTGGAAGACCCAGTACTTC. Translating it yields CASSVDPDWKTQYF.